Listed below are T cell receptor beta chains from one sample, sequenced in a study of blood T cell repertoires in COVID-19. Some clones are missing from TCRdb's copy, which holds only in-frame ones; the method was immunoSEQ multiplex PCR. The profile covers fewer than 45,000 clones, with around 93% appearing a single time and 15% to 18% taken by the ten largest. Sequenced sample: peripheral blood. The receptors derive from a woman younger than 45 in a cohort sampled during active COVID-19. Both conserved end residues are part of each CDR3. Each record gives: D gene, V gene, J gene, clone size, CDR3 DNA, CDR3 protein. The D gene is left open where the match is weak. A row's size may be missing; if present it is once, few, many or a size class.

TRBD1	TRBV9	TRBJ2-5	once	TGTGCCAGCAGCACTCAGGGGGCGACGGGAGAGACCCAGTACTTC	CASSTQGATGETQYF
TRBD2	TRBV5-1	TRBJ2-1	-	TGCGCCAGCAGCTTGGTTAGCGGGAGTACCTACAATGAGCAGTTCTTC	CASSLVSGSTYNEQFF
TRBD2	TRBV9	TRBJ2-7	-	TGTGCCAGCAGCCTCGGGGGGACTCCCTACGAGCAGTACTTC	CASSLGGTPYEQYF
-	TRBV7-9	TRBJ2-3	-	TGTGCCAGCAGCGGGGAGTATAGAGGAACAGATACGCAGTATTTT	CASSGEYRGTDTQYF
-	TRBV4-1	TRBJ1-6	-	TGCGCCAGCAGCCAAGATAGGCGGGATTCACCCCTCCACTTT	CASSQDRRDSPLHF
TRBD1	TRBV13	TRBJ2-2	once	TGTGCCAGCAGCTCCACAGGGGGCCTAAACACCGGGGAGCTGTTTTTT	CASSSTGGLNTGELFF
-	TRBV2	TRBJ2-7	once	TGTGCCAGCAGCGGACTAGGGGGAGGCTCCTACGAGCAGTACTTC	CASSGLGGGSYEQYF
-	TRBV20-1	TRBJ1-2	-	TGCAGTGCAGGGGTTGGGGGCTACACCTTC	CSAGVGGYTF
-	TRBV5-8	TRBJ1-1	-	TGTGCCAGCAGCCCCAGCACTGAAGCTTTCTTT	CASSPSTEAFF
-	TRBV3-1/TRBV3-2	TRBJ2-7	-	TGTGCCAGCAGCCAAGCGGGTCGGGGCGAGCAGTACTTC	CASSQAGRGEQYF
TRBD1	TRBV18	TRBJ1-5	few	TGTGCCAGCTCACGTCTTGAGGGGGCTGGGCCCCAGCATTTT	CASSRLEGAGPQHF
TRBD1	TRBV6-5	TRBJ1-2	-	TGTGCCAGCAGTTACTCACCAGGGGGTGATAACTATGGCTACACCTTC	CASSYSPGGDNYGYTF
TRBD2	TRBV6-5	TRBJ2-2	-	TGTGCCAGCAGTTACCATGTCAGCGGGGCGAACGGGGAGCTGTTTTTT	CASSYHVSGANGELFF
-	TRBV6-4	TRBJ2-1	-	TGTGCCAGCAGTGCCCTTCAGGGTTACAATGAGCAGTTCTTC	CASSALQGYNEQFF
-	TRBV11-2	TRBJ2-1	-	TGTGCCAGCAGCTTACCGGTTGGGAGTGAGCAGTTCTTC	CASSLPVGSEQFF
-	TRBV18	TRBJ1-1	-	TGTGCCAGCTCACCCTACTCCCCGGAGACTGAAGCTTTCTTT	CASSPYSPETEAFF
-	TRBV11-1	TRBJ2-7	-	TGTGCCAGCAGCTTCAGAGGTAAACGGGACACCCACGAGCAGTACTTC	CASSFRGKRDTHEQYF
TRBD2	TRBV6-1	TRBJ2-2	-	TGTGCCAGCAGTGACCCGGGGACTAGCGTCCCTGGTACCGGGGAGCTGTTTTTT	CASSDPGTSVPGTGELFF